This T cell receptor (beta chain) was recovered during a study of cytomegalovirus exposure and HLA in healthy donors. Germline V CDR1 and CDR2: SGHKS, YYEKEE (reference sequence). The CDR3 runs 13 residues. Primers for the PCR totalled 60 Vbeta and 13 Jbeta. Only in-frame clones appear in the TCRdb table, and some are missing; sequencing was by immunoSEQ multiplex PCR. The profile shows around 83,000 clones, around 80% of them singletons. This clone has just a few counts. One end of the junction varies from germline; a read error may be responsible. Specimen: PBMCs. This sequence originates from a male donor in good health and CMV-seropositive. V is TRBV5-5 and J is TRBJ2-7; D gene uncertain. The CDR3 DNA follows: TGTGCCAGCAGCTGGGTAAACGCGCAGGCAACGGTCTTC. Amino acid sequence: CASSWVNAQATVF.